Below, one TCR beta chain is given with its context. The entry originates in a study of shared clonotypes between healthy human individuals. This table comes from immunoSEQ multiplex PCR, and its TCRdb copy is limited to in-frame clones, with some not included. The sample gives 2 million to 2.5 million clones, approximately 94% of which show up once; around 0.37% is in the top ten. V lost 4 bases and J lost 7, with 17 bases in between. The germline gives CDR1 SGHTA, CDR2 FQGNSA. The CDR3 has 15 residues. The material sequenced was naive CD4+ T cells from PBMCs. As for subset: CD45RA+ positively selected. The TCR sequence derives from a man aged 18 to 30 in good health. Some clones in this sample may be carry-over from other donors' samples. This chain joins TRBV7-2 and TRBJ2-1; a possible D gene is TRBD2 (6 bases). The CDR3 DNA reads as TGTGCCAGCAGCTCAGCCGGGACTGTGTGGAATGAGCAGTTCTTC. It codes for CASSSAGTVWNEQFF.